Following are 19 T cell receptor beta chains from one sample sequenced in a study of T-cell reconstitution after alpha-beta-depleted transplantation in children. Using unique molecular identifiers, the investigators prepared the TCRbeta library. TCRdb used MiXCR to reprocess the PCR reads, holding one entry per CDR3 protein. The sample lists about 510,000 distinct CDR3 sequences, 10% to 12% occurring once. The sample in question was PBMCs, mostly from graft donor cells, obtained 180 days after TCRalphabeta/CD19-depleted stem cell transplant. All receptors come from a female patient between 2 and 15 years old who had a stem cell transplant for aplastic anemia, so the T cells may come from the graft donor.

This chain joins TRBV27 and TRBJ1-2; possible D gene TRBD1, 6 bases. Per the germline V gene, CDR1 is MNHEY and CDR2 is SMNVEV (reference sequence). This CDR3 has 15 residues. Deletions cut 6 bases from V and 8 bases from J, with 22 bases between. The CDR3 region is CASSPVGQQFGGYTF. The DNA for the CDR3 is TGTGCCAGCAGCCCTGTAGGACAGCAGTTCGGGGGCTACACCTTC.

This clonotype was seen more than once but under ten times. The chain recombines TRBV5-6 with TRBJ2-2, with TRBD2 as a possible D gene (5 bases). This CDR3 is built from 16 residues. CDR1 and CDR2 (germline): SGHDT, YYEEEE. The V gene lost 7 bases and the J gene lost 4 bases, with 20 bases spanning the gap. CDR3: CASSAGLPIFTGELFF. The CDR3, as DNA: TGTGCCAGCTCGGCGGGTCTACCCATTTTCACCGGGGAGCTGTTTTTT.

The V call is TRBV20-1, the J call TRBJ2-5; TRBD2 matches 8 bases. The CDR3 length is 13 residues. Per germline, CDR1 DFQATT and CDR2 SNEGSKA (reference sequence). The V gene end was trimmed by 5 bases and the J gene end by 1 base; junction bases not matched to a gene: 3. The CDR3: CSAGTSGQETQYF. The CDR3 DNA reads as TGCAGTGCTGGCACTAGCGGCCAAGAGACCCAGTACTTC.

There are many counts of this clonotype. The chain employs TRBV6-5 and TRBJ1-2; 8 nucleotides agree with TRBD1. Germline values: CDR1 MNHEY, CDR2 SVGAGI. This CDR3 region has 18 residues. Trimming took 0 bases from V and 4 from J; bases not matched to a gene: 13. CDR3 in DNA: TGTGCCAGCAGTTACTCTGGGACAGGTCTCCTGCTTTCCTATGGCTACACCTTC. Protein: CASSYSGTGLLLSYGYTF.

This clonotype was found a few times. The chain has TRBV2 and TRBJ1-5, with a weak D call TRBD1 (5 bases). Trimming cost V 6 bases and J 0 bases, with 15 bases left between them. Germline values: CDR1 SNHLY, CDR2 FYNNEI. The CDR3 contains 16 residues. The CDR3 nucleotides read TGTGCCAGCAGCCACATCGGGGACGTTAGCAATCAGCCCCAGCATTTT. Translation gives CASSHIGDVSNQPQHF.

On this clonotype: The junction and the germline gene differ at one end; a read error may be behind it. This chain connects TRBV9 to TRBJ2-3, with TRBD2 matching over 15 bases. The germline V gene encodes CDR1 SGDLS and CDR2 YYNGEE. The length of the CDR3 is 18 residues. The CDR3 spells CAGSSRTSGRVGTDTQYF. The DNA for the CDR3 is TGTGCCGGCAGCTCCAGGACTAGCGGGAGGGTCGGCACAGATACGCAGTATTTT.

This clonotype has a handful of counts. The chain carries TRBV6-1 and TRBJ2-1; D remains unclear. CDR3 length: 19 residues. V was clipped by 1 base and J by 2 bases, with 21 bases between them. In germline, CDR1 is MNHNS, CDR2 SASEGT. The CDR3 sequence: CASSEDGHGPPLPYNEQFF. The CDR3 nucleotides read TGTGCCAGCAGTGAAGACGGGCACGGACCTCCGCTACCCTACAATGAGCAGTTCTTC.

V is TRBV20-1 and J is TRBJ2-7; D gene uncertain. Germline CDR1 and CDR2: DFQATT and SNEGSKA (reference sequence). The CDR3 spans 16 residues. The germline V and J ends were trimmed by 1 base and 2 bases, with 18 bases remaining between them. In DNA, the CDR3 is TGCAGTGCTAGAGTTCCCCGACCGATTTTTACCTACGAGCAGTACTTC. It codes for CSARVPRPIFTYEQYF.

The V and J genes are TRBV20-1 and TRBJ2-2; TRBD1 might be the D (8 bases). Trimming left V 0 bases short and J 4 bases short, with 27 bases between. CDR1 DFQATT and CDR2 SNEGSKA come from the germline V gene (reference sequence). The CDR3 is made up of 20 amino acids. CDR3 DNA: TGCAGTGCTAGAGATGGACAGGGAGGAGCGGGGAGGACGGCCACCGGGGAGCTGTTTTTT. Translation: CSARDGQGGAGRTATGELFF.

The chain has TRBV6-2 or TRBV6-3 and TRBJ2-7; D is perhaps TRBD1 or TRBD2 (6 bases each). Trimming took off 5 bases at V and 6 bases at J, with 11 bases between the two ends. The CDR3 totals 12 residues. The germline CDR1 and CDR2 sequences are MNHEY and SVGEGT. The CDR3 DNA is TGTGCCAGCAGTACCCCGGGGGCCGAGCAGTACGTC. Protein: CASSTPGAEQYV.

There are a few counts of this clonotype. The chain joins TRBV10-3 to TRBJ2-7, with 9 positions matching TRBD1. Germline CDR1 ENHRY, CDR2 SYGVKD. V shed 4 bases, J shed 3 bases, and the junction held 7 bases outside the gene matches. The CDR3 has 15 residues. The CDR3, as DNA: TGTGCCATCAGTGGCGGACAGGGGCCGGACTACGAGCAGTACTTC. Encoded protein: CAISGGQGPDYEQYF.

This clonotype was counted a few times. The chain employs TRBV18 and TRBJ2-2; 9 bases are shared with TRBD2. V gave up 0 bases and J gave up 2 bases; unmatched junction bases: 4. Looked up from germline, CDR1 is KGHSH and CDR2 is LQKENI. CDR3 length: 17 amino acids. CDR3 sequence (DNA): TGTGCCAGCTCACCACCATCCGGGACTAGCAACACCGGGGAGCTGTTTTTT. Its protein product is CASSPPSGTSNTGELFF.

Concerning this clonotype: A junction boundary mismatches the germline segment, possibly from a read error. The rearrangement joins TRBV29-1 to TRBJ1-1, with D unclear. CDR3 length: 13 residues. CDR1 is SQVTM and CDR2 is ANQGSEA in the germline V gene. In DNA, the CDR3 is TGCAGTGTTGATCACAGATTCAACACTGAAGCTTTCTTT. Its protein product is CSVDHRFNTEAFF.

This clonotype was counted between two and nine times. The chain has TRBV25-1 and TRBJ2-7; the match to TRBD1 covers 11 bases. CDR1 is MGHDK and CDR2 is SYGVNS in the germline V gene. V was pared by 1 base and J by 6 bases, with 5 bases of the junction left unmatched. The CDR3 sequence is 15 residues long. The DNA of the CDR3 is TGTGCCAGCAGTGAATCTGGACAGGGGGCAGGCGAGCAGTACTTC. Translating gives CASSESGQGAGEQYF.

There are a few counts of this clonotype. The J gene is TRBJ2-5, the V gene TRBV9; D gene uncertain. Germline V gene lookup returns CDR1 SGDLS and CDR2 YYNGEE. The germline V and J ends were trimmed by 0 bases and 5 bases, with 14 bases remaining between them. This CDR3 spans 15 amino acids. The CDR3 loop reads CASSVVDRALETQYF. The CDR3 DNA follows: TGTGCCAGCAGCGTAGTAGATCGTGCCCTGGAGACCCAGTACTTC.

The table lists this clonotype with many counts. The J gene is TRBJ2-7, the V gene TRBV28; possible D gene TRBD2, 6 bases. Trimming left V 3 bases short and J 0 bases short, with 12 bases between. Germline V gene lookup returns CDR1 MDHEN and CDR2 SYDVKM. CDR3 length: 15 residues. CDR3 nucleotide sequence: TGTGCCAGCAGTTTGGGTAGCGGAGGCTCCTACGAGCAGTACGTC. The encoded protein is CASSLGSGGSYEQYV.

This clonotype was detected a few times. The chain recombines TRBV29-1 with TRBJ1-2; perhaps TRBD1 as D (5 bases). The CDR3 extends over 11 amino acids. The V gene's germline CDR1 is SQVTM and CDR2 ANQGSEA. The germline V and J ends were trimmed by 7 bases and 5 bases, with 11 bases remaining between them. CDR3 amino acids: CSGRGFYGYTF. In DNA form, the CDR3 reads TGCAGCGGCCGGGGCTTTTATGGCTACACCTTC.

The genes are TRBV5-4 and TRBJ2-5, with 10 bases lining up with TRBD2. Trimming removed 0 bases from V and 1 base from J; junction bases left unmatched: 3. Per germline, CDR1 SGHNT and CDR2 YYREEE (reference sequence). The CDR3 runs to 16 residues. The CDR3 protein is CASSLVLAGAQETQYF. CDR3 nucleotide sequence: TGTGCCAGCAGCTTGGTTCTAGCGGGAGCCCAAGAGACCCAGTACTTC.

V usage is TRBV7-9 and J usage is TRBJ2-1, with D uncertain. The CDR3 runs to 15 residues. Germline V CDR1 and CDR2: SEHNR, FQNEAQ (reference sequence). Trimming stripped 8 bases from V and 4 bases from J, with 18 bases between. This CDR3 reads CASGQPGPSYNEQFF. Written as DNA, the CDR3 is TGTGCCAGCGGCCAGCCCGGACCCAGTTACAATGAGCAGTTCTTC.